The 13 T cell receptor beta chains below all came from one sample that was sequenced in a study of blood T cell repertoires in COVID-19. The protocol was immunoSEQ multiplex PCR, while the TCRdb copy is restricted to in-frame clones and leaves out a portion. The sample has about 130,000 clones, approximately 88% seen once; the top ten hold about 9.4%. Sequencing was carried out using peripheral blood. These receptors all stem from a man aged 50-60 years with acute or convalescent COVID-19.

Remarks on this clone: Other DNA sequences in the same sample also yield this CDR3. V usage is TRBV9 and J usage is TRBJ1-2; tentatively, D is TRBD1 (5 bases). The CDR3 is 13 residues long. Germline lookup yields CDR1 SGDLS and CDR2 YYNGEE. V was shortened by 2 bases and J by 2 bases, with 7 bases between the two germline ends. CDR3 sequence: CASSVDRNYGYTF. Here the CDR3 DNA reads TGTGCCAGCAGCGTCGACAGAAACTATGGCTACACCTTC.

This clone appeared a few times. CDR3: CASSLGEGARRSNEQFF. For the CDR3, the DNA is TGTGCCAGCAGTTTAGGGGAAGGGGCTCGCCGGTCCAATGAGCAGTTCTTC. The V call is TRBV28, the J call TRBJ2-1; weak D call: TRBD1 (5 bases). The length of the CDR3 is 17 residues. Trimming took 2 bases from V and 6 from J, leaving 20 bases between them. CDR1 is MDHEN and CDR2 is SYDVKM in the germline V gene.

This clone has just a few counts. The CDR3 bases are TGTGCCAGCACCGGAGACAGGGTGTTGAGTGGCGAGCAGTACTTC. Its translation is CASTGDRVLSGEQYF. The V and J genes are TRBV7-9 and TRBJ2-7; 7 nucleotides match TRBD1. CDR3 length: 15 residues. Trimming at V came to 7 bases and at J to 6 bases, leaving 15 bases not matched to a gene. Germline CDR1 and CDR2: SEHNR and FQNEAQ (reference sequence).

The chain employs TRBV28 and TRBJ2-5, with 11 positions matching TRBD2. The V segment lost 10 bases and the J segment 0 bases; nucleotides outside the gene matches: 10. The CDR3 is 16 residues long. Germline values: CDR1 MDHEN, CDR2 SYDVKM. Here the CDR3 reads CATLTSGASYQETQYF. The CDR3 bases are TGTGCCACCTTGACTAGCGGGGCTTCGTACCAAGAGACCCAGTACTTC.

V gene TRBV6-5 combines with J gene TRBJ1-2, with TRBD1 as a possible D gene (6 bases). Germline loops: CDR1 MNHEY, CDR2 SVGAGI. Trimming took 6 bases from V and 3 from J, leaving 14 bases between them. The CDR3 is made up of 14 amino acids. This CDR3 is CASRPDSLYYGYTF. DNA for the CDR3: TGTGCCAGCAGACCGGACAGCCTTTACTATGGCTACACCTTC.

This clone was observed a few times. The V and J genes are TRBV5-1 and TRBJ2-7; D not resolved. Between the trimmed V and J ends, which lost 1 base and 2 bases, there was a span of 7 bases. The CDR3 spans 13 residues. Germline V CDR1 and CDR2: SGHRS, YFSETQ. CDR3 sequence reads: CASSLNGAYEQYF. CDR3 in DNA: TGCGCCAGCAGCTTGAACGGAGCCTACGAGCAGTACTTC.

This sequence joins TRBV19 and TRBJ2-1; D may be TRBD2 (6 bases). From germline, CDR1 is LNHDA and CDR2 SQIVND (reference sequence). Trimming took off 7 bases at V and 8 bases at J, with 27 bases between the two ends. The CDR3 runs 17 residues. The CDR3 loop is CASKPRGGRALRDEQFF. CDR3 DNA sequence: TGTGCCAGTAAACCCCGTGGAGGGCGGGCCCTTCGGGATGAGCAGTTCTTC.

The genes are TRBV27 and TRBJ1-2; perhaps TRBD1 as D (5 bases). Trimming pared 1 base from V and 6 bases from J, leaving 9 bases between. CDR3 length: 13 residues. Germline lookup yields CDR1 MNHEY and CDR2 SMNVEV (reference sequence). The CDR3 protein is CASSLWGEDGYTF. CDR3 nucleotides: TGTGCCAGCAGTTTATGGGGGGAGGATGGCTACACCTTC.

V gene TRBV6-6 combines with J gene TRBJ2-7; 8 positions agree with TRBD1. The trim removed 5 bases at V and 1 base at J, leaving 1 base unmatched. The CDR3 extends over 13 amino acids. Germline CDR1 reads MNHNY; CDR2 reads SVGAGI (reference sequence). CDR3 DNA: TGTGCCAGCAGTCACAGGGGGTCCTACGAGCAGTACTTC. Protein product: CASSHRGSYEQYF.

This sequence joins TRBV4-1 and TRBJ2-1, with TRBD2 matching over 10 bases. Trimming removed 3 bases from V and 7 bases from J; junction bases left unmatched: 6. This CDR3 contains 15 residues. The V gene's germline CDR1 is MGHRA and CDR2 YSYEKL. The CDR3 DNA is TGCGCCAGCAGCCATCTGAGCGGGGGGGCTAATGAGCAGTTCTTC. The encoded protein is CASSHLSGGANEQFF.

This clone appeared once. This chain joins TRBV5-1 and TRBJ1-2; perhaps TRBD1 as D (6 bases). The V end was cut by 0 bases, the J end by 1 base, with 16 bases between. The CDR3 is 17 residues long. Per germline, CDR1 SGHRS and CDR2 YFSETQ. CDR3 in DNA: TGCGCCAGCAGCTTGGTAGGACAGAGGATTTATAACTATGGCTACACCTTC. Translation gives CASSLVGQRIYNYGYTF.

This sequence joins TRBV3-1 (or the pseudogene TRBV3-2) and TRBJ2-3; weak D call: TRBD2 (6 bases). The length of the CDR3 is 16 residues. V was trimmed by 4 bases and J by 4 bases, leaving 18 bases between them. Germline V CDR1 and CDR2: LGHDT, YNNKEL (reference sequence). In nucleotides, the CDR3 is TGTGCCAGCAGCCGGACGGAGGGGATAGCGTCAGATACGCAGTATTTT. Translating it yields CASSRTEGIASDTQYF.

This clone was seen a few times. V and J are TRBV4-1 and TRBJ2-1; D is perhaps TRBD1 (6 bases). The CDR3 contains 15 residues. Germline V gene lookup returns CDR1 MGHRA and CDR2 YSYEKL. V gave up 1 base and J gave up 6 bases, with 13 bases separating them. In DNA, the CDR3 is TGCGCCAGCAGCCAAGGACGGCGAGGGGGCAATGAGCAGTTCTTC. Protein: CASSQGRRGGNEQFF.